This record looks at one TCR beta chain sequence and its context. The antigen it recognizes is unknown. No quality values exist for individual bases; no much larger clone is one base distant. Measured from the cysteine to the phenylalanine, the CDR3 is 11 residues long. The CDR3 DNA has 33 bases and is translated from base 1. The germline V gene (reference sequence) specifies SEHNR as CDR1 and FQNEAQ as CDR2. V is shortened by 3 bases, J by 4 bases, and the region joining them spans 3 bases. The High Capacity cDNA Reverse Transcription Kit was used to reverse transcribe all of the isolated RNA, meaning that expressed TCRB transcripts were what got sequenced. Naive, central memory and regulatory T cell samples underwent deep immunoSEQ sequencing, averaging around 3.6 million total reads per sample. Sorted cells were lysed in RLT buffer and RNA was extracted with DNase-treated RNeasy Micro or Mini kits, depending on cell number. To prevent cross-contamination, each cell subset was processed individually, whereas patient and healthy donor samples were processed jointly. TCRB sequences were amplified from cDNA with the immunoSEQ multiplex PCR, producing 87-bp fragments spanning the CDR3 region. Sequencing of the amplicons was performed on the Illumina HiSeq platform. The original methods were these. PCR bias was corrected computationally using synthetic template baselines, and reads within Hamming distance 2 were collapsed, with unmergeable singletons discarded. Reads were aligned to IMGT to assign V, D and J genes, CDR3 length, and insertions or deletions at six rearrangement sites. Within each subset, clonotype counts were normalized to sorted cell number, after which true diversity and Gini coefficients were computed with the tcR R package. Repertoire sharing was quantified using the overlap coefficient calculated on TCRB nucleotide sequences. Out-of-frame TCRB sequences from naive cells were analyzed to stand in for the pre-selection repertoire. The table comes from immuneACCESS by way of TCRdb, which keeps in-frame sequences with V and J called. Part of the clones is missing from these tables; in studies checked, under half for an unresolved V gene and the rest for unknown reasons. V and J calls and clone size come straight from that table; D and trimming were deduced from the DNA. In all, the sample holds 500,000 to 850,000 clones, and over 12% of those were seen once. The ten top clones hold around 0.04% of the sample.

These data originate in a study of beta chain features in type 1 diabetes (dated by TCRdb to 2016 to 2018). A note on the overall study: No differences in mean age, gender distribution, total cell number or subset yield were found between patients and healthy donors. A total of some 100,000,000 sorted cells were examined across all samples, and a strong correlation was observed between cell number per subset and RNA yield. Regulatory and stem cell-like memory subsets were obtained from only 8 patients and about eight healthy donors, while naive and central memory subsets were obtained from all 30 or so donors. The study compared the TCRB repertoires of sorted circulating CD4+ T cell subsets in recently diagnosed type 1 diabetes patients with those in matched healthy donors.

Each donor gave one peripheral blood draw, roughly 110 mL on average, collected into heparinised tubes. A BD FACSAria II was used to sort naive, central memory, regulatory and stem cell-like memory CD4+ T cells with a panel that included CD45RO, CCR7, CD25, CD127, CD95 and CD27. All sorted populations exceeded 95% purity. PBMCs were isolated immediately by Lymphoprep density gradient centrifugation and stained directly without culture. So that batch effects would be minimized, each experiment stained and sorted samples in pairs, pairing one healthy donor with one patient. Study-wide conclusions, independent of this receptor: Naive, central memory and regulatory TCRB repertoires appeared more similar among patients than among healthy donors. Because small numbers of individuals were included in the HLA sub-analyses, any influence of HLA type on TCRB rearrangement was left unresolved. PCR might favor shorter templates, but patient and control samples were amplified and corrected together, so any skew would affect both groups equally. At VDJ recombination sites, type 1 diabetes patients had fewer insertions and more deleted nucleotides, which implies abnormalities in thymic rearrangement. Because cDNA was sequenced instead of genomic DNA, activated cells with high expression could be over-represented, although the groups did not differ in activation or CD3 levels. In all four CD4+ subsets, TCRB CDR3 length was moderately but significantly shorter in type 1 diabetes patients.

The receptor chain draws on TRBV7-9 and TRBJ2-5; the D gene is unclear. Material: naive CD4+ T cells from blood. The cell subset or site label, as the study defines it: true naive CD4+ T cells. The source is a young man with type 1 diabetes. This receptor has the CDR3 CASSFTETQYF. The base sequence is TGTGCCAGCAGCTTCACAGAGACCCAGTACTTC.